This record looks at one TCR beta chain sequence and its context. CDR1 and CDR2 from the germline V gene are MNHEY and SMNVEV (reference sequence). The CDR3 runs 14 residues. The V gene end was trimmed by 2 bases and the J gene end by 14 bases; junction bases not matched to a gene: 11. This entry comes from a study of PD-1 and CTLA-4 blockade in melanoma. TCRdb keeps only in-frame clones here, not all; method: immunoSEQ multiplex PCR. The table has 15,000 to 20,000 clones, around 72% seen once. V is TRBV27 and J is TRBJ1-2; TRBD1 aligns across 10 bases. This TCR came from a human donor with melanoma. Source: CD8+ T cells from peripheral blood, taken before anti-PD-1 treatment. The CDR3 sequence is CASSLTGQGPYLTF. DNA for the CDR3: TGTGCCAGCAGTTTAACGGGACAGGGGCCTTATTTGACCTTC.